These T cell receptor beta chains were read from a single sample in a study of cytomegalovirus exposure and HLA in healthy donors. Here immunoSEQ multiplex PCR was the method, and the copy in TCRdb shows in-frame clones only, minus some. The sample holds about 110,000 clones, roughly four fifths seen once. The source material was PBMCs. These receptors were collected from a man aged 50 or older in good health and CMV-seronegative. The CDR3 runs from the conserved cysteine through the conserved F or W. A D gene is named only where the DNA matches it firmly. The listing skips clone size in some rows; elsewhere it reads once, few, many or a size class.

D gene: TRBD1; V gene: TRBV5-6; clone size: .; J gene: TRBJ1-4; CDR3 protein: CASSLGTGGSEKLFF; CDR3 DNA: TGTGCCAGCAGCTTGGGGACAGGGGGCTCTGAAAAACTGTTTTTT
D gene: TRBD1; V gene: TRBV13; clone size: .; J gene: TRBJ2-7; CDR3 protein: CASSPQTGRTSEQYF; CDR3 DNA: TGTGCCAGCAGCCCCCAGACAGGGCGCACGAGCGAGCAGTACTTC
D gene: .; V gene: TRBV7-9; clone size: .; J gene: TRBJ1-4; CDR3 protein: CASSFTAEKLFF; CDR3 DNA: TGTGCCAGCAGCTTCACAGCTGAAAAACTGTTTTTT
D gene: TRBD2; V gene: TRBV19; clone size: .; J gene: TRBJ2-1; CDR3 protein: CASQIPSGPWDEQFF; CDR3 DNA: TGTGCCAGCCAGATCCCTAGCGGCCCGTGGGATGAGCAGTTCTTC
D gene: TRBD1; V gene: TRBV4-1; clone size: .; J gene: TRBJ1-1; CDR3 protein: CASSQDRGRMEAFF; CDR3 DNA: TGCGCCAGCAGCCAAGACAGGGGGCGAATGGAAGCTTTCTTT
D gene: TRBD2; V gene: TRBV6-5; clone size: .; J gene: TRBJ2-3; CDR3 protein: CASSSRGGPTTQYF; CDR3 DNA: TGTGCCAGCAGTTCCCGGGGGGGGCCAACGACGCAGTATTTT
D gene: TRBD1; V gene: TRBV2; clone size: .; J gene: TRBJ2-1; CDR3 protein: CASSEGTGAGEQFF; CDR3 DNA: TGTGCCAGCAGCGAGGGGACAGGGGCCGGGGAGCAGTTCTTC
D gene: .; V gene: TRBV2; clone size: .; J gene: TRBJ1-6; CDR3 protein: CASNRDDSPLHF; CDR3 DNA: TGTGCCAGCAACAGGGATGATTCACCCCTCCACTTT
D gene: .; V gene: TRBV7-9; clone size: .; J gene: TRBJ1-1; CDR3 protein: CASRPPRRMNTEAFF; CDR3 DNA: TGTGCCAGCAGGCCTCCTAGGAGGATGAACACTGAAGCTTTCTTT
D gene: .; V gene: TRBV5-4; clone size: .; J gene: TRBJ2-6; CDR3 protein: CASSLDSGANVLTF; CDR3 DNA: TGTGCCAGCAGCCTAGACTCTGGGGCCAACGTCCTGACTTTC
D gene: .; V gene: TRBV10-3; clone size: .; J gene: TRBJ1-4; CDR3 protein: CAISTGGGTNEKLFF; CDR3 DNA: TGTGCCATCTCCACTGGGGGGGGGACTAATGAAAAACTGTTTTTT
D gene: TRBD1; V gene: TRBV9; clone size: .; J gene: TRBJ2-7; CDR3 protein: CASSRDSYEQYF; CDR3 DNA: TGTGCCAGCAGCCGGGACAGCTACGAGCAGTACTTC
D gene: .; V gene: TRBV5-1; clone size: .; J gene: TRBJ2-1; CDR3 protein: CASSFRGDEQFF; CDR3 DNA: TGCGCCAGCAGCTTTCGGGGAGATGAGCAGTTCTTC
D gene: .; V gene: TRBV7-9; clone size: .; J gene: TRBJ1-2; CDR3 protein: CASSIETLGDYTF; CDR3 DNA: TGTGCCAGCAGCATTGAAACGCTAGGGGACTACACCTTC
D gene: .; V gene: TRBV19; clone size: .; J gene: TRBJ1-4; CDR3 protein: CATRRSTNEKLFF; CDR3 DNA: TGTGCCACCCGGCGGTCGACTAATGAAAAACTGTTTTTT
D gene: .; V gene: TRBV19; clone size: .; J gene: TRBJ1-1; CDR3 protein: CASSRLEMNTEAFF; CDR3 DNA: TGTGCCAGTAGTAGGTTAGAAATGAACACTGAAGCTTTCTTT
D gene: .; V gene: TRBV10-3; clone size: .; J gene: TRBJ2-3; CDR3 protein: CAISEQSTDTQYF; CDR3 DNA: TGTGCCATCAGTGAGCAGAGCACAGATACGCAGTATTTT
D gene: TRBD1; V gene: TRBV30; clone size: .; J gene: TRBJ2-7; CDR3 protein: CACRTGTGTPVFF; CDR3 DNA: TGTGCCTGCAGGACCGGGACAGGGACTCCGGTGTTCTTC
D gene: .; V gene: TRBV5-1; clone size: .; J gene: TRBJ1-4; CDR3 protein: CASNLLPGEENEKLFF; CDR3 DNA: TGCGCCAGCAACCTACTACCAGGGGAAGAAAATGAAAAACTGTTTTTT
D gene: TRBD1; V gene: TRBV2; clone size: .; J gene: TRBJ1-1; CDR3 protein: CATSQGVGTEAFF; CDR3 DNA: TGTGCCACCTCTCAGGGGGTCGGCACTGAAGCTTTCTTT
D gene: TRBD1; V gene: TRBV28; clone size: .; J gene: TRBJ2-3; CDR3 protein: CASSPPMTGTSTDTQYF; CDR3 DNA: TGTGCCAGCAGTCCTCCGATGACAGGGACCAGCACAGATACGCAGTATTTT
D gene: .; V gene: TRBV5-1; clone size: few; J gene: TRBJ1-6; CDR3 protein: CASSLRPEVNSPLHF; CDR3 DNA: TGCGCCAGCAGCTTACGACCAGAGGTAAATTCACCCCTCCACTTT
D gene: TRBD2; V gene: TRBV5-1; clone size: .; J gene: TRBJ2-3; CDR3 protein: CASSSRLALNTQYF; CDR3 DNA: TGCGCCAGCAGCTCGCGACTAGCTTTAAATACGCAGTATTTT
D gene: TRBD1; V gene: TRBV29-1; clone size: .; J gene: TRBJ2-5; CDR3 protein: CSAAEGAETQYF; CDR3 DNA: TGCAGCGCCGCTGAGGGGGCAGAGACCCAGTACTTC
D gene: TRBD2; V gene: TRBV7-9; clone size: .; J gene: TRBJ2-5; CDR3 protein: CASGPRGVGETQYF; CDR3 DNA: TGTGCCAGCGGCCCGCGGGGGGTTGGAGAGACCCAGTACTTC
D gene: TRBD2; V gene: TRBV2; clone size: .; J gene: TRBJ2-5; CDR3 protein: CASTGRTSGGTQYF; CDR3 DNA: TGTGCCAGCACCGGGAGGACTAGCGGGGGGACCCAGTACTTC
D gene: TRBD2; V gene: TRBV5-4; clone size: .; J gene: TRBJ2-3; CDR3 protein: CASSSGLAGVLGTQYF; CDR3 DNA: TGTGCCAGCAGCTCCGGACTAGCGGGGGTTCTGGGTACGCAGTATTTT
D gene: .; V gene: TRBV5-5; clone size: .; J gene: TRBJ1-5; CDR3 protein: CASSTSMSNQPQHF; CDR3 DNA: TGTGCCAGCAGTACTTCTATGAGCAATCAGCCCCAGCATTTT
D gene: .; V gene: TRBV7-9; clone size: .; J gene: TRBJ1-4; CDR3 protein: CASSLNQGGEKLFF; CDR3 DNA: TGTGCCAGCAGCTTAAATCAAGGGGGTGAAAAACTGTTTTTT
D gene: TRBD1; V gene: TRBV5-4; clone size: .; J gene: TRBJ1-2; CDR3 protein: CASRPGTGGDYGYTF; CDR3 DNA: TGTGCCAGCAGGCCCGGGACAGGGGGTGACTATGGCTACACCTTC
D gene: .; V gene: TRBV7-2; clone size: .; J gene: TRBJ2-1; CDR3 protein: CASSPAGYNEQFF; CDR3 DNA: TGTGCCAGCAGCCCCGCGGGGTACAATGAGCAGTTCTTC
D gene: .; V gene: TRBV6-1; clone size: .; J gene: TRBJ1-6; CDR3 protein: CASRSGEYSPLHF; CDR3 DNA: TGTGCCAGCAGATCGGGGGAGTATTCACCCCTCCACTTT
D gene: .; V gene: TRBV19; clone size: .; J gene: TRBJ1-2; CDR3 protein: CASSPQATNYGYTF; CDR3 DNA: TGTGCCAGTAGTCCTCAGGCGACTAACTATGGCTACACCTTC
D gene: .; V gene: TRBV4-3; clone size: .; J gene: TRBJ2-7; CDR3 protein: CASSQLIGGGHEQYF; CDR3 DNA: TGCGCCAGCAGCCAGCTCATAGGGGGGGGCCACGAGCAGTACTTC
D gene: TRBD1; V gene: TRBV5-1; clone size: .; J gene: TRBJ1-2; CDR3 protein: CASSPGQEGINGYTF; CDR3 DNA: TGCGCCAGCAGCCCGGGACAGGAGGGTATAAATGGCTACACCTTC
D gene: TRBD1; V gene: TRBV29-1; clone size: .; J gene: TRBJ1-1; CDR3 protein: CSVAPRGTAVEAFF; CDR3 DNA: TGCAGCGTGGCCCCTAGGGGGACAGCCGTGGAAGCTTTCTTT
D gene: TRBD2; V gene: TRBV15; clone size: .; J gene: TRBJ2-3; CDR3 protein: CATSRDYGAGVKGGDTQYF; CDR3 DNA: TGTGCCACCAGCAGAGATTATGGTGCGGGGGTTAAGGGTGGAGATACGCAGTATTTT
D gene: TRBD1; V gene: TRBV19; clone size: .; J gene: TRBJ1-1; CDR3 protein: CASSIGTGGTEAFF; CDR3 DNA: TGTGCCAGTAGTATAGGGACAGGGGGCACTGAAGCTTTCTTT
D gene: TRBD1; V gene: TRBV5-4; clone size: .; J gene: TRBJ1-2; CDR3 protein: CASSWDLGQGEGYTF; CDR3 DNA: TGTGCCAGCAGCTGGGACCTAGGACAGGGAGAAGGCTACACCTTC
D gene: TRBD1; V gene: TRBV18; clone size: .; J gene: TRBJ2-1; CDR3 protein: CASSEAGQGYNEQFF; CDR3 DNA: TGTGCCAGCTCAGAAGCGGGACAGGGGTACAATGAGCAGTTCTTC
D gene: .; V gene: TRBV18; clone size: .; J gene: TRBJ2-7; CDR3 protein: CASSPGGTYEQYF; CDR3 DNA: TGTGCCAGCTCACCTGGAGGGACCTACGAGCAGTACTTC
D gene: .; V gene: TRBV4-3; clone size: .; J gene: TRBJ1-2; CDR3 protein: CASSQNTGTLSNYGYTF; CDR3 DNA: TGCGCCAGCAGCCAGAATACCGGGACACTCTCTAACTATGGCTACACCTTC
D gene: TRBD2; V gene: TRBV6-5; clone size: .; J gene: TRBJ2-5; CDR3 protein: CASSYSGAGYQETQYF; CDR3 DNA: TGTGCCAGCAGTTACAGCGGAGCGGGGTACCAAGAGACCCAGTACTTC
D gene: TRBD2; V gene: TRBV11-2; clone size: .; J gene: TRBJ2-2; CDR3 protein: CASSYGGANTGELFF; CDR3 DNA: TGTGCCAGCAGCTACGGGGGGGCGAACACCGGGGAGCTGTTTTTT
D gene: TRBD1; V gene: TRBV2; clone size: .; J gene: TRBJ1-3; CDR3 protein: CASQTGTARNTIYF; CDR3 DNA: TGTGCCAGCCAAACCGGGACAGCGAGGAACACCATATATTTT
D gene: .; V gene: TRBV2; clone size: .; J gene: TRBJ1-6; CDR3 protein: CASRPERDSPLHF; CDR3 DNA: TGTGCCAGCAGACCAGAGAGGGATTCACCCCTCCACTTT
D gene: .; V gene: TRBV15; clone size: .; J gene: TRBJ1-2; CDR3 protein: CATSGQGHGYTF; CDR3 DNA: TGTGCCACCAGCGGGCAGGGGCATGGCTACACCTTC
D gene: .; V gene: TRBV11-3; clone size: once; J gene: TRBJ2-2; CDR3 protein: CASSFLGADTGELFF; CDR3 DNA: TGTGCCAGCAGCTTTTTGGGGGCCGACACCGGGGAGCTGTTTTTT
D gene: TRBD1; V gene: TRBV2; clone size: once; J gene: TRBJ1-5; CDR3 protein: CASSPILQGAGSSEAQHF; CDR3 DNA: TGTGCCAGCAGTCCGATCCTACAGGGGGCGGGGAGTAGTGAGGCCCAGCATTTT
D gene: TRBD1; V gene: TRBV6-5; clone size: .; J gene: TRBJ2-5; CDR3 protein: CASSRQVRGQETQYF; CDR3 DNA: TGTGCCAGCAGTCGACAGGTCAGGGGGCAGGAGACCCAGTACTTC
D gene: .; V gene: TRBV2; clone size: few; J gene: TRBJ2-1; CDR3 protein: CASTPLTGRSYNEQFF; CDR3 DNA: TGTGCCAGCACCCCACTGACAGGGAGGTCCTACAATGAGCAGTTCTTC
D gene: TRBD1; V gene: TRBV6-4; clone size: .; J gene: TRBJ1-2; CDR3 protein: CASGTGNGYTF; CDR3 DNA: TGTGCCAGCGGGACAGGGAATGGCTACACCTTC